This T cell receptor (beta chain) derives from a study of a mutant IDH1 vaccine in newly diagnosed glioma. V lost 4 bases, J lost 5 bases, and 10 bases stayed unmatched. Per the germline V gene, CDR1 is LGHNA and CDR2 is YSLEER. There are 16 residues in the CDR3. The time point denotes: week 47, end of study. What each vaccine dose contained was 300 ug of mutant IDH1 20-mer peptide, accompanied by topical imiquimod. Donors harbored newly found WHO grade 3 or 4 IDH1-mutant, ATRX-lost astrocytomas. The method was immunoSEQ multiplex PCR; TCRdb's version includes in-frame clones alone and lacks a portion of them. The repertoire holds approximately 35,000 clones, about 93% seen once, with 4.5% to 5.5% in the top ten. Worth noting for this clone: No antigen is known for it.

Source: PBMCs, taken from a glioma patient whose treatment included an IDH1 peptide vaccine. The sequence was obtained from a woman in her forties with glioma. The rearrangement uses TRBV4-3 and TRBJ1-3, with TRBD1 matching over 8 bases. This CDR3 reads CASSPSRDRIRNTIYF. DNA of the CDR3: TGCGCCAGCAGCCCGAGCCGGGACAGGATTCGAAACACCATATATTTT.